These 20 T cell receptor beta chains were sequenced from one sample in a study of T-cell reconstitution after alpha-beta-depleted transplantation in children. Unique molecular identifiers were incorporated when the TCRbeta library was constructed. TCRdb itself ran the PCR reads through MiXCR, one entry per CDR3 protein. The table includes hundreds of thousands of distinct CDR3 sequences, 16% detected once. Sequencing used PBMCs, mostly from graft donor cells, obtained 360 days after TCRalphabeta/CD19-depleted stem cell transplant. These receptors all stem from a male patient younger than 18 who had a stem cell transplant for acute lymphoblastic leukemia, so the T cells may come from the graft donor.

This chain connects TRBV10-3 to TRBJ1-2; no reliable D call. The V end was cut by 2 bases, the J end by 4 bases, with 14 bases between. This CDR3 spans 15 amino acids. The germline V gene encodes CDR1 ENHRY and CDR2 SYGVKD. The CDR3 region is CAISERIQNPYGYTF. In nucleotides, the CDR3 is TGTGCCATCAGTGAGCGAATACAGAACCCCTATGGCTACACCTTC.

Ten or more counts support this clonotype. The chain is built from TRBV5-1 and TRBJ2-3, with TRBD2 matching 9 bases. V shed 5 bases, J shed 2 bases, and the junction held 9 bases outside the gene matches. The V gene's germline CDR1 is SGHRS and CDR2 YFSETQ. CDR3 size: 16 residues. The CDR3 DNA sequence: TGCGCCAGCAGACGTCTAGCGGGGACCCTCACAGATACGCAGTATTTT. Residues: CASRRLAGTLTDTQYF.

This clonotype came up many times. The chain uses TRBV10-3 and TRBJ2-7; a weak D match, TRBD1 (6 bases). The V end lost 4 bases, the J end lost 6 bases, and 16 bases lay between the germline ends. CDR3 length: 14 residues. Per germline, CDR1 ENHRY and CDR2 SYGVKD. This CDR3 is CAISGDTGSGEQYF. The CDR3 DNA reads as TGTGCCATCAGTGGAGACACAGGGTCCGGCGAGCAGTACTTC.

The chain is built from TRBV5-1 and TRBJ2-7, with a weak D call TRBD2 (5 bases). This CDR3 comprises 16 residues. Germline loops: CDR1 SGHRS, CDR2 YFSETQ. V lost 4 bases and J 3 bases, leaving 20 bases between the germline ends. The CDR3 DNA follows: TGCGCCAGCAGCCCCAGAGGGTTCTCTGGGATCTACGAGCAGTACTTC. It codes for CASSPRGFSGIYEQYF.

The CDR3 region is CASSVTGTGDYGYTF. CDR3 nucleotides: TGTGCCAGCAGCGTCACCGGGACAGGGGACTATGGCTACACCTTC. This chain links TRBV7-9 with TRBJ1-2; TRBD1 agrees at 10 bases. The CDR3 totals 15 residues. The V and J ends lost 5 bases and 3 bases, in that order; junction bases with no gene match: 6. Looked up from germline, CDR1 is SEHNR and CDR2 is FQNEAQ (reference sequence).

Concerning this clonotype: At one boundary the junction diverges from the germline segment, which might be a read error. The CDR3 loop is CASSEEDRLSTDTQYF. CDR3 sequence (DNA): TGTGCCAGCAGCGAAGAGGACAGGCTTAGCACAGATACGCAGTATTTT. The chain has TRBV3-1 and TRBJ2-3; TRBD1 agrees at 7 bases. The CDR3 is 16 amino acids. Germline V gives CDR1 LGHDT, CDR2 YNNKEL (reference sequence).

This clonotype was picked up a small number of times. The rearrangement joins TRBV5-1 to TRBJ2-5; D might be TRBD1 (6 bases). Germline values: CDR1 SGHRS, CDR2 YFSETQ. This CDR3 is built from 14 residues. V dropped 4 bases and J dropped 1 base, with 11 bases sitting between them. The CDR3 bases are TGCGCCAGCAGCAGACAGGCGTTCCAAGAGACCCAGTACTTC. It yields the protein CASSRQAFQETQYF.

This clonotype was counted only a few times. The V gene is TRBV3-1, the J gene TRBJ2-7, with 9 bases lining up with TRBD2. Germline V gives CDR1 LGHDT, CDR2 YNNKEL (reference sequence). CDR3 length: 15 amino acids. With V trimmed by 7 bases and J by 2 bases, 9 bases remained unmatched. As DNA, the CDR3 is TGTGCCAGCACCTTTTCCGCTAGCGGGACCTACGAGCAGTACTTC. This gives the protein CASTFSASGTYEQYF.

The genes are TRBV9 and TRBJ2-5; D is perhaps TRBD2 (6 bases). CDR3 length: 14 residues. The germline CDR1 and CDR2 sequences are SGDLS and YYNGEE. V lost 0 bases and J 7 bases, leaving 13 bases between the germline ends. CDR3 bases: TGTGCCAGCAGCGTAGAAGCGGGTTCGGGGACCCAGTACTTC. Translating gives CASSVEAGSGTQYF.

The chain links TRBV4-1 to TRBJ2-5; D is possibly TRBD2 (5 bases). This CDR3 comprises 14 residues. The germline gives CDR1 MGHRA, CDR2 YSYEKL. The V end was cut by 4 bases, the J end by 5 bases, with 14 bases between. The CDR3 loop is CASSLGVRRETQYF. The CDR3 DNA is TGCGCCAGCAGCCTCGGAGTCCGGAGGGAGACCCAGTACTTC.

In this sample, this clonotype turned up many times. The rearrangement joins TRBV7-9 to TRBJ1-3, with D perhaps matching TRBD1 (6 bases). CDR3 length: 16 residues. Deletions cut 5 bases from V and 1 base from J, with 15 bases between. Germline V gene data show CDR1 as SEHNR and CDR2 as FQNEAQ (reference sequence). The CDR3, as DNA: TGTGCCAGCAGCCCTGGACAGCGGATTTCTGGAAACACCATATATTTT. This codes for CASSPGQRISGNTIYF.

The chain carries TRBV12-3 or TRBV12-4 and TRBJ2-7, with a possible D match to TRBD2 (5 bases). The CDR3 runs to 15 residues. V was shortened by 3 bases and J by 2 bases, with 14 bases between the two germline ends. CDR3 coding DNA: TGTGCCAGCAGTTTTTCGTGGTCGGGGACCTACGAGCAGTACTTC. Amino acid sequence: CASSFSWSGTYEQYF.

This clonotype has more than one count but fewer than ten. The CDR3 bases are TGTGCCAGTAGTCTCACTAGCGGCTTTGACAATGAGCAGTTCTTC. It is translated as CASSLTSGFDNEQFF. V is TRBV19 and J is TRBJ2-1; 8 bases match TRBD2. This CDR3 has 15 residues. V lost 5 bases to trimming and J lost 5 bases; unmatched junction nucleotides: 8. Germline CDR1 is LNHDA and CDR2 is SQIVND (reference sequence).

In DNA, the CDR3 is TGCGCCAGCAGCCAAAACAAAGAACAAGAGACCCAGTACTTC. The encoded protein is CASSQNKEQETQYF. The chain uses TRBV5-1 and TRBJ2-5; D call uncertain. The CDR3 contains 14 residues. Germline CDR1 reads SGHRS; CDR2 reads YFSETQ. V gave up 4 bases and J gave up 2 bases, with 12 bases separating them.

The V and J genes are TRBV27 and TRBJ2-1; 9 bases line up with TRBD1. Germline V gives CDR1 MNHEY, CDR2 SMNVEV (reference sequence). V trimming: 5 bases; J trimming: 6 bases; junction bases outside the gene matches: 8. This CDR3 region has 15 residues. The DNA of the CDR3 is TGTGCCAGCAGTGCCGGGACAGGGTGGGCCAATGAGCAGTTCTTC. Encoded protein: CASSAGTGWANEQFF.

This chain joins TRBV5-1 and TRBJ2-3, with D possibly TRBD2 on 6 matching bases. Germline V lookup: CDR1 SGHRS, CDR2 YFSETQ. This CDR3 has 13 residues. V was shortened by 4 bases and J by 5 bases, with 11 bases between the two germline ends. This CDR3 reads CASSRGYEDTQYF. The CDR3 DNA reads TGCGCCAGCAGCCGGGGGTACGAAGATACGCAGTATTTT.

The chain couples TRBV12-3 or TRBV12-4 to TRBJ1-2; D perhaps matches TRBD1 (6 bases). Trimming took 6 bases from V and 5 from J, leaving 16 bases between them. There are 14 residues in the CDR3. This CDR3 reads CASSPDRLPYGYTF. The CDR3 DNA reads TGTGCCAGCAGCCCCGACAGGTTACCTTATGGCTACACCTTC.

Concerning this clonotype: The junction and the germline gene differ at one end; a read error may be behind it. The rearrangement uses TRBV7-2 and TRBJ2-5; D may be TRBD2 (5 bases). Germline CDR1 reads SGHTA; CDR2 reads FQGNSA. The CDR3 sequence is 14 residues long. CDR3 DNA: TGTGCCAGCAGCTTTCGAAAGGGAAGGGAGACCCAGTATTTC. Translation gives CASSFRKGRETQYF. The full variable domain, completed using reference TRBV7-2 and TRBJ2-5, is GAGVSQSPSNKVTEKGKDVELRCDPISGHTALYWYRQSLGQGLEFLIYFQGNSAPDKSGLPSDRFSAERTGGSVSTLTIQRTQQEDSAVYLCASSFRKGRETQYFGPGTRLLVL.

This clonotype was picked up a small number of times. This chain joins TRBV7-9 and TRBJ1-2, with a tentative D call TRBD1 (6 bases). Looked up from germline, CDR1 is SEHNR and CDR2 is FQNEAQ (reference sequence). V lost 6 bases to trimming and J lost 4 bases, with 12 bases between them. This CDR3 has 13 residues. The DNA of the CDR3 is TGTGCCAGCAGAGGACAGTCGTCCTATGGCTACACCTTC. Its protein is CASRGQSSYGYTF.

This sequence joins TRBV11-2 and TRBJ2-5; a weak D match, TRBD2 (5 bases). The V gene lost 0 bases and the J gene lost 5 bases, with 16 bases spanning the gap. The CDR3 length is 16 residues. CDR1 and CDR2 (germline): SGHAT, FQNNGV. The DNA for the CDR3 is TGTGCCAGCAGCTTAGACTCGAGGGCGGCGGAGGAGACCCAGTACTTC. This encodes CASSLDSRAAEETQYF.